A single sample is the source of the 19 T cell receptor beta chains below, sequenced in a study of blood T cell repertoires in COVID-19. Clones were read by immunoSEQ multiplex PCR, and TCRdb kept only the in-frame ones, dropping some. The sample carries about 300,000 clones, roughly nine tenths recorded once. The sequencing input was peripheral blood. These receptors came from a woman younger than 45 with COVID-19, enrolled during active disease.

CDR3 loop: CASSEGSQDNSPLHF. CDR3 DNA: TGTGCCAGCAGTGAAGGCTCACAGGATAATTCACCCCTCCACTTT. The chain links TRBV6-1 to TRBJ1-6; weak D call: TRBD1 (5 bases). Trimming took 1 base from V and 5 from J, leaving 9 bases between them. Germline CDR1 MNHNS, CDR2 SASEGT. The CDR3 spans 15 residues.

The rearrangement joins TRBV6-2 or TRBV6-3 to TRBJ1-4; 10 bases align to TRBD1. V gave up 6 bases and J gave up 7 bases; unmatched junction bases: 14. CDR1 MNHEY and CDR2 SVGEGT come from the germline V gene. The CDR3 contains 17 residues. CDR3 sequence (DNA): TGTGCCAGCAGCTCGAGGGGACAGGGGACCGAGGTTGAAAAACTGTTTTTT. As protein: CASSSRGQGTEVEKLFF.

The chain links TRBV6-5 to TRBJ1-1; 8 bases align to TRBD1. The CDR3 covers 13 residues. Germline V gives CDR1 MNHEY, CDR2 SVGAGI. Losses at the gene ends were 5 bases for V and 4 bases for J; bases not matched to a gene: 3. This CDR3 is CASSRDRFTEAFF. The CDR3 DNA reads TGTGCCAGCAGTCGGGACAGGTTCACTGAAGCTTTCTTT.

The chain joins TRBV28 to TRBJ1-5; possible D gene TRBD1, 6 bases. This CDR3 has 12 amino acids. Between the trimmed V and J ends, which lost 8 bases and 2 bases, there was a span of 7 bases. Germline V CDR1 and CDR2: MDHEN, SYDVKM. CDR3 nucleotides: TGTGCCAGCGACAGGCGCAATCAGCCCCAGCATTTT. This encodes CASDRRNQPQHF.

The genes are TRBV3-1 (or the pseudogene TRBV3-2) and TRBJ1-2; 8 bases match TRBD1. V lost 1 base and J lost 8; bases outside the gene matches: 12. CDR3 length equals 16 residues. The germline gives CDR1 LGHDT, CDR2 YNNKEL (reference sequence). The DNA of the CDR3 is TGTGCCAGCAGCCAAGCCTTAGGACAGGGAGCGTTAGGCTACACCTTC. Protein product: CASSQALGQGALGYTF.

J is TRBJ2-1 and V is TRBV5-1, with D perhaps TRBD2 (5 bases). Trimming left V 3 bases short and J 5 bases short, with 18 bases between. CDR3 length equals 16 residues. Germline V gives CDR1 SGHRS, CDR2 YFSETQ. The CDR3 here is CASSSLERPGNNEQFF. As DNA, the CDR3 is TGCGCCAGCAGCTCACTAGAGCGACCTGGGAACAATGAGCAGTTCTTC.

The CDR3 here is CAISGGTTGTDTQYF. The CDR3 DNA reads as TGTGCCATCAGTGGCGGGACTACCGGCACAGATACGCAGTATTTT. The V call is TRBV10-3, the J call TRBJ2-3, with TRBD2 identical over 7 bases. The CDR3 contains 15 residues. V shed 4 bases and J 1 base; nucleotides not matched to a gene: 5. Germline V lookup: CDR1 ENHRY, CDR2 SYGVKD.

The chain joins TRBV11-2 to TRBJ2-2; 7 bases match TRBD2. Per germline, CDR1 SGHAT and CDR2 FQNNGV. V trimming: 4 bases; J trimming: 7 bases; junction bases outside the gene matches: 12. This CDR3 has 16 residues. The CDR3 nucleotides read TGTGCCAGCAGCTCGACCCGGACTAGAGTAGGCGGGGAGCTGTTTTTT. Translated, it gives CASSSTRTRVGGELFF.

The gene calls are TRBV7-8 and TRBJ1-2, with D perhaps TRBD1 (6 bases). This CDR3 contains 15 residues. Germline V lookup: CDR1 SGHVS, CDR2 FQNEAQ. Between the trimmed V and J ends, which lost 7 bases and 4 bases, there was a span of 19 bases. CDR3: CASTNTRGFGYGYTF. DNA for the CDR3: TGTGCCAGCACCAACACCAGGGGTTTCGGCTATGGCTACACCTTC.

The chain employs TRBV28 and TRBJ2-7, with a possible D match to TRBD1 (6 bases). Trimming removed 4 bases at V and 4 bases at J, with 17 bases between. The germline V gene has CDR1 MDHEN and CDR2 SYDVKM. The CDR3 consists of 15 residues. This CDR3 is CASSSRMGASYEQYV. For the CDR3, the DNA is TGTGCCAGCAGTTCCCGAATGGGGGCTAGTTACGAGCAGTACGTC.

The V gene is TRBV9, the J gene TRBJ2-1; D call uncertain. The germline gives CDR1 SGDLS, CDR2 YYNGEE. V lost 3 bases, J lost 7 bases, and 8 bases lay in between. The CDR3 spans 12 residues. DNA of the CDR3: TGTGCCAGCAGCGGAACCGGGAATGAGCAGTTCTTC. Translating it yields CASSGTGNEQFF. Variable domain in full (rest from reference TRBV9 and TRBJ2-1): DSGVTQTPKHLITATGQRVTLRCSPRSGDLSVYWYQQSLDQGLQFLIQYYNGEERAKGNILERFSAQQFPDLHSELNLSSLELGDSALYFCASSGTGNEQFFGPGTRLTVL.

DNA of the CDR3: TGCGCCAGCAACGAACTAGCGGGGAAACACGGGGAGCTGTTTTTT. It yields the protein CASNELAGKHGELFF. V gene TRBV5-1 combines with J gene TRBJ2-2; TRBD2 aligns across 10 bases. The CDR3 runs to 15 residues. The trim removed 6 bases at V and 7 bases at J, leaving 9 bases unmatched. Germline V lookup: CDR1 SGHRS, CDR2 YFSETQ.

The chain recombines TRBV2 with TRBJ1-3, with 7 bases fitting TRBD1. Germline trimming cut 8 bases from V and 2 bases from J; bases unmatched to any gene: 12. This CDR3 has 16 residues. Germline CDR1 and CDR2: SNHLY and FYNNEI. The CDR3 bases are TGTGCCAGCTCACTCCAGGGGGAACTGGCTGGAAACACCATATATTTT. The encoded protein is CASSLQGELAGNTIYF.

The chain recombines TRBV9 with TRBJ1-3, with D hard to call. Germline lookup yields CDR1 SGDLS and CDR2 YYNGEE. The V end lost 4 bases, the J end lost 4 bases, and 9 bases lay between the germline ends. This CDR3 comprises 13 residues. In nucleotides, the CDR3 is TGTGCCAGCAGCACAAGTCGAGGAAACACCATATATTTT. It yields the protein CASSTSRGNTIYF. Based on the CDR3 plus reference TRBV9 and TRBJ1-3, the full variable domain is DSGVTQTPKHLITATGQRVTLRCSPRSGDLSVYWYQQSLDQGLQFLIQYYNGEERAKGNILERFSAQQFPDLHSELNLSSLELGDSALYFCASSTSRGNTIYFGEGSWLTVV.

V gene TRBV21-1 combines with J gene TRBJ1-2. TRBV21-1 is deemed a pseudogene. The CDR3 is made up of 12 amino acids. Written as DNA, the CDR3 is TGTGCCAGCAGCAAAGGCGACTATGGCTACACCTTC. Translating gives CASSKGDYGYTF.

The chain is built from TRBV6-4 and TRBJ2-7, with D uncertain. V lost 2 bases and J 0 bases, leaving 5 bases between the germline ends. Germline-derived CDR1 and CDR2 are MRHNA and SNTAGT. The CDR3 contains 13 residues. The CDR3 loop reads CASSDPNSYEQYF. The CDR3 DNA reads as TGTGCCAGCAGTGACCCTAACTCCTACGAGCAGTACTTC.

The chain joins TRBV11-3 to TRBJ1-6; D is ambiguous. Germline V gene data show CDR1 as SGHNT and CDR2 as YENEEA. The CDR3 length is 15 residues. Trimming stripped 3 bases from V and 0 bases from J, with 6 bases between. In DNA form, the CDR3 reads TGTGCCAGCAGCTTCGTTAGCTCCTATAATTCACCCCTCCACTTT. This sequence encodes CASSFVSSYNSPLHF.

The genes are TRBV27 and TRBJ2-2; TRBD2 might be the D (7 bases). Trimming took 0 bases from V and 2 from J, leaving 13 bases between them. The V gene's germline CDR1 is MNHEY and CDR2 SMNVEV (reference sequence). The CDR3 contains 17 residues. Written as DNA, the CDR3 is TGTGCCAGCAGTTTATCTAGGGGGGGCGTCAACACCGGGGAGCTGTTTTTT. Protein: CASSLSRGGVNTGELFF.

The chain links TRBV5-5 to TRBJ2-3; TRBD2 matches at 9 bases. Germline CDR1 SGHKS, CDR2 YYEKEE (reference sequence). The CDR3 covers 17 residues. V gave up 1 base and J gave up 0 bases; unmatched junction bases: 6. The CDR3 region is CASSLSGGPLSTDTQYF. CDR3 coding DNA: TGTGCCAGCAGCTTGAGCGGGGGGCCTCTTAGCACAGATACGCAGTATTTT.